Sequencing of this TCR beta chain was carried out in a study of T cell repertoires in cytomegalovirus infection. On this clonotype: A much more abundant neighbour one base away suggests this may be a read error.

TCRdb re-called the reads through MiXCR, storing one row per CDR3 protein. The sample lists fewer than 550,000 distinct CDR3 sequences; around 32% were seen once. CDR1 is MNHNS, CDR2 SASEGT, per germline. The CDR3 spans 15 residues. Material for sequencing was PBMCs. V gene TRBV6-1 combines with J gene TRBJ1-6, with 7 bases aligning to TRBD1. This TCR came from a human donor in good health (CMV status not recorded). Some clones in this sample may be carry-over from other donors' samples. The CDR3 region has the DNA TGTGCCAGCAGTCCTCTAACAGGGGTTAATTCACCCCTCCGCTTT. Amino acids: CASSPLTGVNSPLRF.